The rows below give T cell receptor beta chains drawn from one sample of a study of blood T cell repertoires in COVID-19. Sequencing was performed with immunoSEQ multiplex PCR; in TCRdb, only in-frame clones are kept and a portion is missing. The sample consists of 140,000 to 150,000 clones, over 80% of them appearing once. The specimen was PBMCs or T cells enriched from blood (not recorded which). These receptors all come from a woman in her 50s who had been exposed to COVID-19. Both conserved end residues are part of each CDR3. Fields, in order: CDR3 protein, CDR3 DNA, clone size, V gene, D gene, J gene. A D gene is named only where the DNA matches it firmly. Only part of the rows carry a size: once, few, many, or a class if the clone is expanded.

cdr3_aa: CASRPGTVYGYTF
cdr3_nt: TGTGCCAGCAGGCCCGGGACAGTCTATGGCTACACCTTC
clone_size: NA
v_call: TRBV28
d_call: TRBD1
j_call: TRBJ1-2

cdr3_aa: CAISEREGTEAFF
cdr3_nt: TGTGCCATCAGTGAGCGGGAGGGGACTGAAGCTTTCTTT
clone_size: NA
v_call: TRBV10-3
d_call: NA
j_call: TRBJ1-1

cdr3_aa: CASSREGRTGSLEQYF
cdr3_nt: TGTGCCAGCAGCCGAGAGGGCCGGACAGGGAGTCTCGAGCAGTACTTC
clone_size: NA
v_call: TRBV6-2/TRBV6-3
d_call: TRBD1
j_call: TRBJ2-7

cdr3_aa: CAGTQGYNQPQHF
cdr3_nt: TGTGCCGGAACCCAGGGGTACAATCAGCCCCAGCATTTT
clone_size: NA
v_call: TRBV30
d_call: NA
j_call: TRBJ1-5

cdr3_aa: CASSQRNQPQHF
cdr3_nt: TGTGCCAGCAGCCAGAGGAATCAGCCCCAGCATTTT
clone_size: NA
v_call: TRBV6-5
d_call: NA
j_call: TRBJ1-5

cdr3_aa: CASSVDGALNKRYEQYF
cdr3_nt: TGTGCCAGCAGCGTAGATGGGGCTCTGAACAAACGTTACGAGCAGTACTTC
clone_size: NA
v_call: TRBV9
d_call: NA
j_call: TRBJ2-7

cdr3_aa: CASSPRLAGGQGEQFF
cdr3_nt: TGTGCCAGTAGTCCAAGACTAGCGGGGGGGCAGGGAGAGCAGTTCTTC
clone_size: NA
v_call: TRBV19
d_call: TRBD2
j_call: TRBJ2-1

cdr3_aa: CASSEGPVWGGQVYEQYF
cdr3_nt: TGTGCCAGCAGTGAAGGACCGGTTTGGGGGGGGCAGGTGTACGAGCAGTACTTC
clone_size: NA
v_call: TRBV6-1
d_call: NA
j_call: TRBJ2-7

cdr3_aa: CASSPGWGGDTEAFF
cdr3_nt: TGTGCCAGCAGCCCGGGGTGGGGAGGGGACACTGAAGCTTTCTTT
clone_size: NA
v_call: TRBV11-3
d_call: NA
j_call: TRBJ1-1

cdr3_aa: CASSQGQGAYEQYF
cdr3_nt: TGTGCCAGCAGCCAAGGACAGGGCGCCTACGAGCAGTACTTC
clone_size: NA
v_call: TRBV9
d_call: TRBD1
j_call: TRBJ2-7

cdr3_aa: CASGLLAPSGRFKETQYF
cdr3_nt: TGTGCTAGTGGTTTGCTCGCCCCTAGCGGGAGGTTCAAAGAGACCCAGTACTTC
clone_size: few
v_call: TRBV12-5
d_call: TRBD2
j_call: TRBJ2-5

cdr3_aa: CATSDRRRGEDTQYF
cdr3_nt: TGTGCCACCAGTGATCGGAGGCGGGGTGAAGATACGCAGTATTTT
clone_size: NA
v_call: TRBV24-1
d_call: NA
j_call: TRBJ2-3

cdr3_aa: CATSLSGTGELFF
cdr3_nt: TGTGCCACCAGCCTTTCGGGGACCGGGGAGCTGTTTTTT
clone_size: NA
v_call: TRBV15
d_call: NA
j_call: TRBJ2-2

cdr3_aa: CAWSDRVKAFF
cdr3_nt: TGTGCCTGGAGCGACAGGGTGAAAGCTTTCTTT
clone_size: few
v_call: TRBV30
d_call: TRBD1
j_call: TRBJ1-1

cdr3_aa: CASGSPSSRGAGYEQFF
cdr3_nt: TGTGCCAGCGGATCCCCCTCGAGCAGGGGCGCGGGCTATGAGCAGTTCTTC
clone_size: NA
v_call: TRBV2
d_call: NA
j_call: TRBJ2-1

cdr3_aa: CASSVGTENTGELFF
cdr3_nt: TGTGCCAGCAGCGTAGGGACAGAGAACACCGGGGAGCTGTTTTTT
clone_size: once
v_call: TRBV9
d_call: NA
j_call: TRBJ2-2

cdr3_aa: CASRTGTNYGYTF
cdr3_nt: TGTGCCAGCAGGACAGGGACCAACTATGGCTACACCTTC
clone_size: NA
v_call: TRBV6-5
d_call: TRBD1
j_call: TRBJ1-2

cdr3_aa: CASSSQGFGGYTF
cdr3_nt: TGTGCCAGCAGCTCACAGGGGTTCGGTGGCTACACCTTC
clone_size: NA
v_call: TRBV7-9
d_call: TRBD1
j_call: TRBJ1-2

cdr3_aa: CSVRTGDSNQPQHF
cdr3_nt: TGCAGCGTCCGGACAGGGGATAGCAATCAGCCCCAGCATTTT
clone_size: NA
v_call: TRBV29-1
d_call: TRBD1
j_call: TRBJ1-5

cdr3_aa: CASSLSRGGTGGAPAGELFF
cdr3_nt: TGTGCCAGCAGTTTATCTCGGGGGGGTACGGGCGGTGCCCCGGCCGGGGAGCTGTTTTTT
clone_size: NA
v_call: TRBV27
d_call: TRBD2
j_call: TRBJ2-2

cdr3_aa: CASSQDRRGESGTDTQYF
cdr3_nt: TGTGCCAGCAGCCAAGATCGACGGGGGGAATCCGGCACAGATACGCAGTATTTT
clone_size: NA
v_call: TRBV3-1/TRBV3-2
d_call: TRBD2
j_call: TRBJ2-3

cdr3_aa: CASGLSRGQETQYF
cdr3_nt: TGTGCTAGTGGTTTGTCCCGAGGACAAGAGACCCAGTACTTC
clone_size: NA
v_call: TRBV12-5
d_call: NA
j_call: TRBJ2-5

cdr3_aa: CASSLVGTGDYEQYF
cdr3_nt: TGTGCCAGCAGCTTGGTTGGGACAGGGGACTACGAGCAGTACTTC
clone_size: once
v_call: TRBV5-6
d_call: TRBD1
j_call: TRBJ2-7

cdr3_aa: CASSITGAGSYYEQYF
cdr3_nt: TGTGCCAGTAGTATTACCGGGGCCGGGAGTTACTACGAGCAGTACTTC
clone_size: NA
v_call: TRBV19
d_call: NA
j_call: TRBJ2-7

cdr3_aa: CASSEMGLGYTF
cdr3_nt: TGTGCCAGCAGTGAAATGGGGCTTGGCTACACCTTC
clone_size: NA
v_call: TRBV6-1
d_call: NA
j_call: TRBJ1-2

cdr3_aa: CASSLTGGAGEQYF
cdr3_nt: TGTGCCAGCAGCTTGACGGGGGGCGCGGGTGAGCAGTACTTC
clone_size: NA
v_call: TRBV11-1
d_call: NA
j_call: TRBJ2-7

cdr3_aa: CASSSWGGEQFF
cdr3_nt: TGTGCCAGCAGCTCCTGGGGGGGAGAGCAGTTCTTC
clone_size: NA
v_call: TRBV7-3
d_call: TRBD2
j_call: TRBJ2-1

cdr3_aa: CASSPPPGLAGRETQYF
cdr3_nt: TGTGCCAGCAGCCCGCCCCCGGGACTAGCGGGAAGAGAGACCCAGTACTTC
clone_size: NA
v_call: TRBV7-2
d_call: TRBD2
j_call: TRBJ2-5

cdr3_aa: CASSLELGGGNQPQHF
cdr3_nt: TGTGCCAGCAGCTTAGAATTAGGGGGTGGCAATCAGCCCCAGCATTTT
clone_size: NA
v_call: TRBV7-2
d_call: NA
j_call: TRBJ1-5

cdr3_aa: CASSPGLVAGITDTQYF
cdr3_nt: TGTGCCAGTAGTCCGGGACTGGTGGCAGGTATCACAGATACGCAGTATTTT
clone_size: NA
v_call: TRBV19
d_call: NA
j_call: TRBJ2-3

cdr3_aa: CASSPMGGETQYF
cdr3_nt: TGTGCCAGCAGCCCGATGGGGGGGGAGACCCAGTACTTC
clone_size: NA
v_call: TRBV7-9
d_call: TRBD2
j_call: TRBJ2-5

cdr3_aa: CASSQATGTGGTGELFF
cdr3_nt: TGCGCCAGCAGCCAAGCAACCGGGACAGGGGGAACCGGGGAGCTGTTTTTT
clone_size: NA
v_call: TRBV4-3
d_call: TRBD1
j_call: TRBJ2-2

cdr3_aa: CASSSTGADTGELFF
cdr3_nt: TGTGCCAGCAGTTCAACAGGGGCCGACACCGGGGAGCTGTTTTTT
clone_size: NA
v_call: TRBV2
d_call: TRBD1
j_call: TRBJ2-2

cdr3_aa: CASSLGAQINYGYTF
cdr3_nt: TGCGCCAGCAGCTTGGGGGCACAGATTAACTATGGCTACACCTTC
clone_size: NA
v_call: TRBV5-1
d_call: NA
j_call: TRBJ1-2

cdr3_aa: CASSEDRGRVYGYTF
cdr3_nt: TGTGCCAGTAGTGAGGACAGGGGGCGCGTCTATGGCTACACCTTC
clone_size: NA
v_call: TRBV19
d_call: TRBD1
j_call: TRBJ1-2

cdr3_aa: CASSQARRAQETQYF
cdr3_nt: TGTGCCAGCAGCCAAGCGCGCAGGGCCCAAGAGACCCAGTACTTC
clone_size: NA
v_call: TRBV14
d_call: NA
j_call: TRBJ2-5

cdr3_aa: CASSLGLAGGQAKNIQYF
cdr3_nt: TGTGCCAGCAGCTTGGGACTAGCGGGGGGGCAGGCCAAAAACATTCAGTACTTC
clone_size: NA
v_call: TRBV7-2
d_call: TRBD2
j_call: TRBJ2-4

cdr3_aa: CASSHGTGLISEQYF
cdr3_nt: TGCGCCAGCAGCCATGGGACAGGTTTGATCAGCGAGCAGTACTTC
clone_size: NA
v_call: TRBV5-1
d_call: TRBD1
j_call: TRBJ2-7

cdr3_aa: CASTIAGYVEDEQFF
cdr3_nt: TGTGCCAGCACAATAGCGGGATATGTAGAGGATGAGCAGTTCTTC
clone_size: NA
v_call: TRBV6-6
d_call: TRBD2
j_call: TRBJ2-1

cdr3_aa: CATSRDPPSRYPADYGYTF
cdr3_nt: TGTGCCACCAGCAGAGATCCCCCCTCCCGATATCCTGCAGACTATGGCTACACCTTC
clone_size: once
v_call: TRBV15
d_call: NA
j_call: TRBJ1-2

cdr3_aa: CASSYRVRSEQFF
cdr3_nt: TGCGCCAGCAGCTACAGGGTACGGAGTGAGCAGTTCTTC
clone_size: NA
v_call: TRBV5-1
d_call: NA
j_call: TRBJ2-1

cdr3_aa: CASSVGLAGEMHTGELFF
cdr3_nt: TGTGCCAGCAGCGTAGGCCTAGCGGGAGAAATGCACACCGGGGAGCTGTTTTTT
clone_size: NA
v_call: TRBV9
d_call: TRBD2
j_call: TRBJ2-2

cdr3_aa: CASSRVRGGTGELFF
cdr3_nt: TGTGCCAGTAGTCGGGTCAGGGGTGGGACCGGGGAGCTGTTTTTT
clone_size: NA
v_call: TRBV19
d_call: NA
j_call: TRBJ2-2

cdr3_aa: CASSPERSGVYEQYF
cdr3_nt: TGTGCCAGCAGTCCGGAGCGGAGTGGGGTCTACGAGCAGTACTTC
clone_size: NA
v_call: TRBV27
d_call: NA
j_call: TRBJ2-7

cdr3_aa: CASSPRQGVNIERANVLTF
cdr3_nt: TGTGCCAGCAGCCCCCGCCAGGGGGTGAATATTGAAAGGGCCAACGTCCTGACTTTC
clone_size: NA
v_call: TRBV7-2
d_call: TRBD1
j_call: TRBJ2-6

cdr3_aa: CASSQVSGGLNIQYF
cdr3_nt: TGCGCCAGCAGCCAAGTGAGCGGGGGCTTGAACATTCAGTACTTC
clone_size: NA
v_call: TRBV4-3
d_call: TRBD2
j_call: TRBJ2-4

cdr3_aa: CASSPDRWGGSNQPQHF
cdr3_nt: TGTGCCAGCAGCCCCGATAGGTGGGGGGGGAGCAATCAGCCCCAGCATTTT
clone_size: once
v_call: TRBV21-1
d_call: NA
j_call: TRBJ1-5

cdr3_aa: CASSSPGGSTYEQYF
cdr3_nt: TGTGCCAGTAGTAGCCCCGGGGGTAGCACCTACGAGCAGTACTTC
clone_size: NA
v_call: TRBV19
d_call: NA
j_call: TRBJ2-7